What follows are 4 T cell receptor beta chains derived from one specimen sequenced in a study of beta chain features in type 1 diabetes. Study-level results: For Type 1 diabetes patients, all four CD4+ subsets carried TCRB CDR3s that were moderately but significantly shorter.

No cognate antigen is known for these TCRs. Every bit of the isolated RNA underwent reverse transcription, so sequencing read expressed TCRB transcripts. Here immunoSEQ multiplex PCR was the method, and the copy in TCRdb shows in-frame clones only, minus some. The data contain approximately 240,000 clones, 16% of them singletons. Sequenced input: naive CD4+ T cells from blood. Receptor source: a man younger than 40 with type 1 diabetes.

The V and J genes are TRBV15 and TRBJ2-7, with 8 nucleotides matching TRBD2. V trimming: 1 base; J trimming: 3 bases; junction bases outside the gene matches: 8. The CDR3 is 16 amino acids. Germline V gene data show CDR1 as LNHNV and CDR2 as YYDKDF (reference sequence). This chain's CDR3 is CATSRAISGSVYEQYF. CDR3 nucleotides: TGTGCCACCAGCAGAGCGATCAGCGGGAGCGTCTACGAGCAGTACTTC.

V is TRBV2 and J is TRBJ1-1; D call uncertain. The CDR3 spans 9 residues. The germline V gene encodes CDR1 SNHLY and CDR2 FYNNEI. Trimming shortened V by 8 bases and J by 7 bases, and 5 bases separated the two germline ends. DNA of the CDR3: TGTGCCAGCCGCGATGAAGCTTTCTTT. It encodes CASRDEAFF.

The chain recombines TRBV6-6 with TRBJ2-3; D is undetermined. V was clipped by 7 bases and J by 6 bases, with 8 bases between them. Germline V CDR1 and CDR2: MNHNY, SVGAGI (reference sequence). This CDR3 has 11 amino acids. In DNA, the CDR3 is TGTGCCAGCACCCTGGGGGATACGCAGTATTTT. This sequence encodes CASTLGDTQYF.

The chain uses TRBV11-2 and TRBJ2-1; D unclear. Germline V gene sequence: CDR1 SGHAT, CDR2 FQNNGV. The V end lost 0 bases, the J end lost 6 bases, and 6 bases lay between the germline ends. The CDR3 runs to 13 residues. CDR3 nucleotide sequence: TGTGCCAGCAGCTTAGATTTGACCAATGAGCAGTTCTTC. Protein: CASSLDLTNEQFF. The full variable domain, completed using reference TRBV11-2 and TRBJ2-1, is EAGVAQSPRYKIIEKRQSVAFWCNPISGHATLYWYQQILGQGPKLLIQFQNNGVVDDSQLPKDRFSAERLKGVDSTLKIQPAKLEDSAVYLCASSLDLTNEQFFGPGTRLTVL.